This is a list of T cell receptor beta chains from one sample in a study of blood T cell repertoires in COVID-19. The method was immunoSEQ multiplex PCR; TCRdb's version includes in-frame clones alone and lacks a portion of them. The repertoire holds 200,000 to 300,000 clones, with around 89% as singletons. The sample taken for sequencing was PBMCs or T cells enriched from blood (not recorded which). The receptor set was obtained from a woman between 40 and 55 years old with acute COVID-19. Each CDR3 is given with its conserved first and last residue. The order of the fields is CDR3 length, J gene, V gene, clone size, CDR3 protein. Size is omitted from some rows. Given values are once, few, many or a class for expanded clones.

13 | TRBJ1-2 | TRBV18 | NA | CASSLTGFYGYTF
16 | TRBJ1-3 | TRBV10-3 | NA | CAIRDGGQGFGNTIYF
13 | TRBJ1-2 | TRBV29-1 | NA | CSAFTREAYGYTF
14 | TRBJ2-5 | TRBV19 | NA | CASSIGGQSKAQYF
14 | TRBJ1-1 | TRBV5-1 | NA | CASSDQGGNTEAFF
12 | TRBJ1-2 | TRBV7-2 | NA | CASSLLLYGYTF
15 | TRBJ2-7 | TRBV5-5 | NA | CASSLAAGGPYEQYF
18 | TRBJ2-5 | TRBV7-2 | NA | CASSLVGGSGGRQETQYF
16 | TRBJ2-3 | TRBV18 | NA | CASSPPSPSGTDTQYF
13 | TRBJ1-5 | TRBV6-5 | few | CASRQGRGQPQHF
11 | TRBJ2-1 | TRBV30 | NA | CAWSPGSEQFF
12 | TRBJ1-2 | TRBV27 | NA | CASSFFGHGYTF
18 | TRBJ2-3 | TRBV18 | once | CASSPSAWGLESSDTQYF
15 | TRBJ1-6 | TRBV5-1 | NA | CASSPRTTHNSPLHF
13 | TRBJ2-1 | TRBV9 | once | CASSKREYGEQFF
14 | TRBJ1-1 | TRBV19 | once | CASSLRRVNTEAFF
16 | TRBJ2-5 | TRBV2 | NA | CASSEGTSGSWETQYF
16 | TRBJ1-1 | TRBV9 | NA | CASSVGQGALNTEAFF
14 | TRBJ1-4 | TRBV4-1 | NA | CASSQDQTSEKLFF
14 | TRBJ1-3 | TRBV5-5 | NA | CASSLNTGLQTIYF
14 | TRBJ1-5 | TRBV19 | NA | CASSPTGGSQPQHF
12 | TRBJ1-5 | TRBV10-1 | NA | CASSEPDQPQHF
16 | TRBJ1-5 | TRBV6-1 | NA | CASSDWARQRNQPQHF
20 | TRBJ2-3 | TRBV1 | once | CTSSQDEGGTSGRSSRTQYF
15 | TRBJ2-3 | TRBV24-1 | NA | CATSGTGLVTDTQYF
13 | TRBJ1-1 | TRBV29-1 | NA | CSGGPRKNTEAFF
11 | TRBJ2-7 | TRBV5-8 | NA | CASSPSYEQYF
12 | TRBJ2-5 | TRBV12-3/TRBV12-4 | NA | CASSKGRETQYF
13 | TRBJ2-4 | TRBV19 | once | CGTGQGISGIQYF
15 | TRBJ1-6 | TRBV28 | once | CASSLFGGDGSPLHF
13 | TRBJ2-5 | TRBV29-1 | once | CTGAGQGAETQYF
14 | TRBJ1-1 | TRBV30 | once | CAWSVAGGSTEAFF
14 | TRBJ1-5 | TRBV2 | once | CASSGPSPNQPQHF
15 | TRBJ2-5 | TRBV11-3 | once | CASIMRRRGHETQYF
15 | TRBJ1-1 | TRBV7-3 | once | CASSLSGQENTEAFF
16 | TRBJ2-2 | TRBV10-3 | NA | CAIRIWTGADTGELFF
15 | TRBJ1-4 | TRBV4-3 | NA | CASSQEVRMNEKLFF
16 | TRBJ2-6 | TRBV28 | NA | CASTLADNSGANVLTF
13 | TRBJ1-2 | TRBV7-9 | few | CASSLVLQDGYTF
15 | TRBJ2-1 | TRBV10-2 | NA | CASSEETSGNNEQFF
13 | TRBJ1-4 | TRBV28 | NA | CASSFLTSEKLFF
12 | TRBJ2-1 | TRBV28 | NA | CASSITGTREFF
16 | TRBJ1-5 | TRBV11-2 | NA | CASSPRDRVSNQPQHF
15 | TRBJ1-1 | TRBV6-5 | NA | CASSSPREGNNEAFF
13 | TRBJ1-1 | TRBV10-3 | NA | CAIREQGGTEAFF
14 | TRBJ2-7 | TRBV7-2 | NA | CASSLLGLASEQYF
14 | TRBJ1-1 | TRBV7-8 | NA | CASSLRPAATEAFF
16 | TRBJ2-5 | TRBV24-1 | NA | CATSDLHRSGMETQYF
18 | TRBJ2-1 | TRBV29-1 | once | CSVDGTSGSGGAYNEQFF
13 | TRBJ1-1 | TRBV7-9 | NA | CASSYQLYTEAFF
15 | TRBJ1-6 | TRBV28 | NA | CASSPTTVNNSPLHF